This TCR beta chain was retrieved from a study of low-dose radiotherapy and immunotherapy resistance in tumors. TRAV- and TRBV-specific primers, spanning alpha and beta chains, primed first-strand cDNA. The TCRs were subjected to amplification over about 20 PCR cycles employing a constant-region primer in conjunction with a V-primer adapter. TCRdb independently ran MiXCR on the reads; one entry per CDR3 protein. In the table there are tens of thousands of distinct CDR3 sequences, roughly a tenth of which are singletons. This clonotype was seen ten or more times. CDR3 length: 15 amino acids. CDR1 is SGHTA, CDR2 FQGNSA, per germline. The J segment lost 8 bases and the V segment lost 5 bases, leaving 10 bases of the junction unmatched. Time point here: before trial treatment.

The TCR originated in a male donor with prostate cancer. Specimen: PBMCs, collected before treatment. The V gene is TRBV7-2, the J gene TRBJ1-4, with 8 bases that match TRBD1. In nucleotides, the CDR3 is TGTGCCAGCAGCCCGGAGGCAGGGGGCCGAGAAAAACTGTTTTTT. This codes for CASSPEAGGREKLFF.